The rows below give T cell receptor beta chains drawn from one sample of a study of monozygotic twins with inflammatory bowel disease. TCRdb re-called the 5' RACE reads and gives one entry per CDR3 protein, without DNA. Its clone listing holds around 380,000 distinct CDR3 sequences. The sample taken for sequencing was blood. These receptors all come from a human donor with ulcerative colitis or Crohn's disease, or a healthy co-twin of an affected twin (not recorded which). CDR3s include the opening cysteine and the closing phenylalanine or tryptophan. The order of the fields is J gene, V gene, CDR3 protein.

TRBJ2-1	TRBV6-6	CASSYSAGWNEQLF
TRBJ1-4	TRBV29-1	CSVREGGREKLFF
TRBJ1-1	TRBV4-3	CASGAGADTEAFF
TRBJ2-5	TRBV5-1	CASSTEVIETQYF
TRBJ2-2	TRBV5-5	CASSKDGNTGELFF
TRBJ2-3	TRBV7-4	CASSLDRDTRWDTQYF
TRBJ1-1	TRBV4-2	CASSQDMTTEAFF
TRBJ1-1	TRBV4-3	CASSQVQFSTEAFF
TRBJ2-7	TRBV20-1	CSARDARGISYEQYF
TRBJ1-2	TRBV28	CASRLVSSGSGYTF
TRBJ2-7	TRBV6-1	CASRTGQGSSYEQYF
TRBJ1-2	TRBV7-2	CASSLSTRQGVYGGYTF